Listed below are T cell receptor beta chains from one sample, sequenced in a study of response to subunit inactivated influenza vaccine. TCRdb analysed the RT-PCR reads with MiXCR anew, one entry per CDR3 protein. Of around 580,000 distinct CDR3 sequences listed, 12% were seen once; the top ten hold about 9.4%. Sequencing used PBMCs from blood, obtained on the day of vaccination. These receptors were obtained from a man aged 50 to 60 who received an inactivated influenza vaccine. CDR3s include the opening cysteine and the closing phenylalanine or tryptophan. The D gene is left open where the match is weak. Clone size is not always given. Where it is, it says once, few, many or a class for expanded clones.

clone_size,j_call,v_call,d_call,cdr3_aa,cdr3_nt
few,TRBJ1-2,TRBV9,NA,CASSVDGSTNYGYTF,TGTGCCAGCAGCGTAGATGGTTCTACTAACTATGGCTACACCTTC
NA,TRBJ2-4,TRBV18,NA,CASSPDRGNIQYF,TGTGCCAGCTCACCGGACAGAGGAAACATTCAGTACTTC
few,TRBJ2-2,TRBV5-1,NA,CASSLMMQQNTGELFF,TGCGCCAGCAGCTTGATGATGCAGCAGAACACCGGGGAGCTGTTTTTT
NA,TRBJ2-7,TRBV10-3,NA,CATLKEPLGYEQYF,TGTGCCACCTTGAAAGAGCCCCTGGGGTACGAGCAGTACTTC
few,TRBJ1-4,TRBV12-3/TRBV12-4,TRBD1,CASSLGQGAPAGLFF,TGTGCCAGCAGTTTAGGACAGGGGGCGCCGGCGGGACTGTTTTTT
NA,TRBJ1-2,TRBV29-1,TRBD1,CSVKSGQRIYGYTF,TGCAGCGTAAAATCGGGACAGAGAATATATGGCTACACCTTC
NA,TRBJ2-4,TRBV5-6,NA,CASSSNRKNIQYF,TGTGCCAGCAGCTCCAACAGGAAAAACATTCAGTACTTC
NA,TRBJ2-1,TRBV3-1,NA,CASSQGYRNRRGFF,TGTGCCAGCAGCCAAGGGTACAGAAATCGTCGGGGGTTCTTC
many,TRBJ2-3,TRBV7-8,NA,CASSPHGDADTQYF,TGTGCCAGCAGCCCCCACGGAGACGCAGATACGCAGTATTTT
NA,TRBJ2-1,TRBV20-1,TRBD2,CSAIGTSGRARHEQFF,TGCAGTGCCATAGGGACTAGCGGGAGGGCCCGGCATGAGCAGTTCTTC
many,TRBJ2-1,TRBV7-2,TRBD2,CASSPGLAPGEQFF,TGTGCCAGCAGCCCTGGACTAGCCCCAGGAGAGCAGTTCTTC
NA,TRBJ2-1,TRBV20-1,TRBD2,CSARDQGGRVRNEQFF,TGCAGTGCTAGAGATCAGGGCGGGAGGGTTCGGAATGAGCAGTTCTTC
NA,TRBJ2-1,TRBV6-1,TRBD1,CASRRGPEGNEQFF,TGTGCCAGCAGGAGGGGGCCCGAAGGGAATGAGCAGTTCTTC
once,TRBJ1-4,TRBV20-1,NA,CSAPSSGLNNEKLFF,TGCAGTGCCCCCTCGTCAGGACTGAATAATGAAAAACTGTTTTTT
few,TRBJ1-1,TRBV7-2,NA,CASSARQARYTEAFF,TGTGCCAGCAGCGCCCGACAGGCGAGATACACTGAAGCTTTCTTT
NA,TRBJ2-2,TRBV10-3,TRBD1,CAISPDRGTGELFF,TGTGCCATCAGTCCAGACAGGGGCACCGGGGAGCTGTTTTTT
many,TRBJ2-3,TRBV12-3/TRBV12-4,NA,CASGSSNEGTDTQYF,TGTGCCAGCGGAAGTTCTAACGAAGGCACAGATACGCAGTATTTT
NA,TRBJ1-2,TRBV2,TRBD1,CASSQTVRGQGDYGYTF,TGTGCCAGCAGTCAAACGGTCCGGGGACAGGGGGACTATGGCTACACCTTC
few,TRBJ2-7,TRBV20-1,NA,CSAPLAGSYEQYF,TGCAGTGCTCCACTAGCCGGGTCCTACGAGCAGTACTTC
NA,TRBJ1-6,TRBV20-1,NA,CSAISVTGYNSPLHF,TGCAGTGCTATAAGCGTAACAGGCTATAATTCACCCCTCCACTTT
many,TRBJ1-6,TRBV29-1,NA,CSGPGSSYNSPLHF,TGCAGCGGACCGGGCAGCTCCTATAATTCACCCCTCCACTTT
NA,TRBJ2-3,TRBV27,NA,CASSSWDSTDTQYF,TGTGCCAGCAGTTCCTGGGACAGCACAGATACGCAGTATTTT
NA,TRBJ2-1,TRBV12-3/TRBV12-4,TRBD2,CASSHVAGGTYNEQFF,TGTGCCAGCAGTCATGTAGCGGGAGGGACCTACAATGAGCAGTTCTTC
many,TRBJ1-5,TRBV28,TRBD1,CASSLQGGRPQHF,TGTGCCAGCAGTTTACAAGGGGGCAGGCCCCAGCATTTT
few,TRBJ2-2,TRBV7-2,NA,CASSLVARGNTGELFF,TGTGCCAGCAGCTTAGTGGCCAGGGGAAACACCGGGGAGCTGTTTTTT
NA,TRBJ1-1,TRBV4-2,TRBD1,CASSAQGQGDTEAFF,TGTGCCAGCAGCGCGCAAGGACAGGGTGACACTGAAGCTTTCTTT
few,TRBJ2-3,TRBV7-2,NA,CASSPEGGAWDTQYF,TGTGCCAGCAGCCCGGAAGGGGGGGCCTGGGATACGCAGTATTTT
many,TRBJ2-5,TRBV7-9,NA,CASSLRSETQYF,TGTGCCAGCAGCTTAAGGTCGGAGACCCAGTACTTC
few,TRBJ1-5,TRBV7-9,TRBD1,CASSLTPTGISNQPQHF,TGTGCCAGCAGCTTAACGCCGACAGGGATTAGCAATCAGCCCCAGCATTTT